This TCR beta chain was retrieved from a study of CXCR3-negative and CXCR3-positive naive CD8 T cells. Concerning this clonotype: No antigen is known for it.

Overall study findings and caveats: The TRB CDR3s that CXCR3-positive naive cells carried were more hydrophobic than those of CXCR3-negative naive cells. Memory cells differed in TRBV-TRBJ usage, but naive CXCR3-negative and CXCR3-positive cells had similar usage.

This CDR3 comprises 14 residues. Germline V gene data show CDR1 as SGHVS and CDR2 as FQNEAQ. Through 5' RACE with UMI labels, the TRB cDNA libraries were prepared. After re-calling the 5' RACE reads, TCRdb lists one entry per CDR3 protein, DNA absent. The sample holds fewer than 65,000 distinct CDR3 sequences. This chain uses TRBV7-8 with TRBJ2-7; TCRdb picks TRBD1, but there is no DNA to check that call. The receptor was derived from a human donor in good health. Some clones in this sample may be carry-over from other donors' samples. Material: naive CXCR3+ CD8+ T cells from blood. Subset described: CD45RO-CCR7+CD27+CD95- naive CD8+ T cells expressing CXCR3 (TNR3+). The CDR3 loop reads CASSLVTGRYEQYF.